Below, 28 T cell receptor beta chains from the same sample are listed, as sequenced in a study of cytomegalovirus exposure and HLA in healthy donors. Both 60 Vbeta primers and 13 Jbeta primers went into the PCR. Measured with immunoSEQ multiplex PCR; TCRdb has only the in-frame clones, and not every one. This table has over 150,000 clones, around 77% appearing once. Sequencing was done on a sample of PBMCs. Receptors originate from a woman under 40 in good health and CMV-seronegative.

This chain links TRBV30 with TRBJ1-5; no reliable D call. CDR1 and CDR2 (germline): GTSNPN, SVGIG (reference sequence). Trimming shortened V by 5 bases and J by 2 bases, and 13 bases separated the two germline ends. The CDR3 is made up of 14 amino acids. The CDR3 bases are TGTGCCTGGGCCTATGGCCGGGGCAATCAGCCCCAGCATTTT. This codes for CAWAYGRGNQPQHF.

The chain has TRBV6-5 and TRBJ2-7, with a tentative D call TRBD1 (6 bases). The germline V gene has CDR1 MNHEY and CDR2 SVGAGI. V was trimmed by 2 bases and J by 4 bases, leaving 15 bases between them. The CDR3 covers 15 residues. The CDR3 DNA reads TGTGCCAGCAGTTACGGGATCCTTACAGGGTACGAGCAGTACTTC. Amino acid sequence: CASSYGILTGYEQYF.

The chain recombines TRBV18 with TRBJ1-6; D is unresolved. V was trimmed by 5 bases and J by 7 bases, leaving 15 bases between them. The V gene's germline CDR1 is KGHSH and CDR2 LQKENI. There are 15 residues in the CDR3. The CDR3 DNA reads as TGTGCCAGCTCAGAAGCGGGCGGCACGAATTCACCCCTCCACTTT. It translates to CASSEAGGTNSPLHF.

This clone showed up just a few times. The chain combines TRBV7-2 with TRBJ2-1, with TRBD2 identical over 7 bases. CDR1 SGHTA and CDR2 FQGNSA come from the germline V gene. The CDR3 is 17 amino acids. With V trimmed by 1 base and J by 0 bases, 6 bases remained unmatched. CDR3 protein: CASSLGRGRSSYNEQFF. The CDR3 coding sequence is TGTGCCAGCAGCTTAGGGCGGGGGAGAAGCTCCTACAATGAGCAGTTCTTC.

The chain combines TRBV6-1 with TRBJ2-7, with D unclear. Trimming shortened V by 2 bases and J by 2 bases, and 7 bases separated the two germline ends. The length of the CDR3 is 13 residues. The germline V gene has CDR1 MNHNS and CDR2 SASEGT. The CDR3 DNA follows: TGTGCCAGCAGTGAACGAAGCGCCTACGAGCAGTACTTC. This gives the protein CASSERSAYEQYF.

The chain is built from TRBV30 and TRBJ2-7; TRBD1 aligns across 7 bases. V was clipped by 4 bases and J by 6 bases; unmatched bases: 6. CDR1 GTSNPN and CDR2 SVGIG come from the germline V gene (reference sequence). This CDR3 region has 12 residues. CDR3 sequence: CAWNMHRGEQYF. DNA for the CDR3: TGTGCCTGGAACATGCACAGGGGCGAGCAGTACTTC.

This clone was counted a few times. CDR3 region: CASSPLGGRGVYEQYF. The CDR3 DNA reads as TGTGCCAGCAGTCCGCTGGGGGGGAGGGGCGTCTACGAGCAGTACTTC. The genes are TRBV7-8 and TRBJ2-7, with 7 bases matching TRBD2. The trim removed 6 bases at V and 3 bases at J, leaving 14 bases unmatched. Germline loops: CDR1 SGHVS, CDR2 FQNEAQ. The CDR3 length is 16 residues.

The J gene is TRBJ1-2, the V gene TRBV9; a possible D gene is TRBD1 (5 bases). Germline lookup yields CDR1 SGDLS and CDR2 YYNGEE. Between the trimmed V and J ends, which lost 1 base and 7 bases, there was a span of 11 bases. There are 13 residues in the CDR3. The CDR3 region is CASSVSRTFGYTF. The CDR3 DNA follows: TGTGCCAGCAGCGTATCTCGGACATTTGGCTACACCTTC.

This clone has just a few counts. The chain carries TRBV5-4 and TRBJ1-2; TRBD1 aligns across 8 bases. Germline V gene sequence: CDR1 SGHNT, CDR2 YYREEE (reference sequence). V was clipped by 6 bases and J by 6 bases; unmatched bases: 19. This CDR3 has 17 amino acids. CDR3 residues: CASTIELSGGATNGYTF. The CDR3 coding sequence is TGTGCCAGCACCATTGAATTATCAGGGGGCGCCACTAATGGCTACACCTTC.

The chain employs TRBV7-9 and TRBJ1-2; D remains ambiguous. The CDR3 covers 14 residues. V dropped 1 base and J dropped 5 bases, with 11 bases sitting between them. In germline, CDR1 is SEHNR, CDR2 FQNEAQ (reference sequence). CDR3 bases: TGTGCCAGCAGCTTAGGGGCCTCGCCATATGGCTACACCTTC. Translating it yields CASSLGASPYGYTF.

This chain's CDR3 is CASSSRTGSYEQYF. The CDR3 region has the DNA TGTGCCAGCAGCAGCCGGACAGGGTCCTACGAGCAGTACTTC. V gene TRBV7-2 combines with J gene TRBJ2-7, with 8 bases aligning to TRBD1. CDR1 and CDR2 (germline): SGHTA, FQGNSA. The trim removed 5 bases at V and 1 base at J, leaving 4 bases unmatched. This CDR3 spans 14 amino acids.

V usage is TRBV5-6 and J usage is TRBJ2-7; D not certain. V lost 2 bases to trimming and J lost 3 bases, with 12 bases between them. This CDR3 region has 14 residues. Germline CDR1 is SGHDT and CDR2 is YYEEEE. The CDR3 reads CASSFRSPGYEQYF. For the CDR3, the DNA is TGTGCCAGCAGCTTCCGATCCCCAGGCTACGAGCAGTACTTC.

This clone was found a few times. J is TRBJ2-2 and V is TRBV10-3; weak D call: TRBD2 (5 bases). Per germline, CDR1 ENHRY and CDR2 SYGVKD. V was trimmed by 8 bases and J by 7 bases, leaving 17 bases between them. The CDR3 extends over 14 amino acids. The DNA of the CDR3 is TGTGCCATCGGATCCGGACTGTCTATCGGGGAGCTGTTTTTT. It yields the protein CAIGSGLSIGELFF.

This clone was counted a few times. The chain has TRBV10-3 and TRBJ1-5; 7 bases are shared with TRBD1. The germline V gene has CDR1 ENHRY and CDR2 SYGVKD. The junction had 14 bases not matched to a gene; V was cut back by 5 bases and J by 1 base. The length of the CDR3 is 18 residues. The CDR3 sequence is CAISKTGRLGRSNQPQHF. CDR3 in DNA: TGTGCCATCAGTAAGACAGGGAGGTTAGGGCGAAGCAATCAGCCCCAGCATTTT.

V gene TRBV27 combines with J gene TRBJ2-7, with D possibly being TRBD2 (6 bases). The ends were cut back, 6 bases at V and 2 bases at J, with 17 bases in the middle. The CDR3 has 15 residues. Germline CDR1 is MNHEY and CDR2 is SMNVEV (reference sequence). Here the CDR3 DNA reads TGTGCCAGCAGATGGCGGGGCAGATCGACCTACGAGCAGTACTTC. As protein: CASRWRGRSTYEQYF.

This clone has only one observation. The chain has TRBV19 and TRBJ1-2; 12 bases are shared with TRBD1. V dropped 7 bases and J dropped 4; count of bases not matched to a gene: 10. Germline V gene sequence: CDR1 LNHDA, CDR2 SQIVND (reference sequence). This CDR3 is built from 16 residues. The CDR3 nucleotides are TGTGCCAGTACCGGGACAGGGGGCAGGAAGACCTATGGCTACACCTTC. This gives the protein CASTGTGGRKTYGYTF.

The V gene is TRBV14, the J gene TRBJ2-7, with 7 nucleotides matching TRBD1. Looked up from germline, CDR1 is SGHDN and CDR2 is FVKESK. Unmatched junction bases numbered 12, after V lost 5 bases and J lost 5 bases. This CDR3 is built from 15 residues. The CDR3 here is CASSELGDREDEQYF. Written as DNA, the CDR3 is TGTGCCAGCAGCGAACTCGGGGACAGAGAGGACGAGCAGTACTTC.

The chain carries TRBV30 and TRBJ2-1; 8 bases align to TRBD1. The CDR3 extends over 12 amino acids. Losses at the gene ends were 5 bases for V and 9 bases for J; bases not matched to a gene: 6. Germline assignment: CDR1 GTSNPN and CDR2 SVGIG (reference sequence). CDR3 residues: CAWSTGDFEQFF. For the CDR3, the DNA is TGTGCCTGGTCGACAGGGGATTTTGAGCAGTTCTTC.

In DNA form, the CDR3 reads TGTGCCAGCAGTTGGACAGGGTTATGGGGCTACACCTTC. Amino acids: CASSWTGLWGYTF. This chain links TRBV6-5 with TRBJ1-2, with 8 bases identical to TRBD1. V shed 4 bases and J 8 bases; nucleotides not matched to a gene: 6. Germline V CDR1 and CDR2: MNHEY, SVGAGI. CDR3 length: 13 residues.

This clone was observed a few times. The J gene is TRBJ1-2, the V gene TRBV19; 7 bases are shared with TRBD1. The germline V gene encodes CDR1 LNHDA and CDR2 SQIVND (reference sequence). CDR3 length equals 14 residues. Losses at the gene ends were 3 bases for V and 6 bases for J; bases not matched to a gene: 7. The CDR3 region has the DNA TGTGCCAGTAGTATTTTACAGGGGAGGAATGGCTACACCTTC. It encodes CASSILQGRNGYTF.

J is TRBJ2-5 and V is TRBV4-1, with 8 bases identical to TRBD2. The J call may be faulty, since TRBJ2-7 better matches the DNA end. The CDR3 is 17 amino acids. CDR1 is MGHRA, CDR2 YSYEKL, per germline. The CDR3 bases are TGCGCCAGCAGCCAAGAAGTCCTTGTTAGCGGGACCTACGAGCAGTACTTC. The encoded protein is CASSQEVLVSGTYEQYF.

The J gene is TRBJ2-1, the V gene TRBV5-1; D call uncertain. Trimming left V 4 bases short and J 8 bases short, with 16 bases between. Germline V lookup: CDR1 SGHRS, CDR2 YFSETQ. The CDR3 runs to 14 residues. CDR3 coding DNA: TGCGCCAGCAGCCCCGCTCCAGAACACGATGAGCAGTTCTTC. It translates to CASSPAPEHDEQFF. Filled out from reference TRBV5-1 and TRBJ2-1, the complete variable domain reads KAGVTQTPRYLIKTRGQQVTLSCSPISGHRSVSWYQQTPGQGLQFLFEYFSETQRNKGNFPGRFSGRQFSNSRSEMNVSTLELGDSALYLCASSPAPEHDEQFFGPGTRLTVL.

This clone was detected only a few times. The chain couples TRBV9 to TRBJ2-2; D remains ambiguous. Per the germline V gene, CDR1 is SGDLS and CDR2 is YYNGEE. The V and J ends lost 3 bases and 8 bases respectively, with 8 bases between them. This CDR3 is 12 amino acids long. CDR3 bases: TGTGCCAGCAGCGCCCGTTTAGGGGAGCTGTTTTTT. Protein sequence: CASSARLGELFF.

The gene calls are TRBV30 and TRBJ1-1; 7 bases are a match to TRBD1. Germline CDR1 GTSNPN, CDR2 SVGIG (reference sequence). The length of the CDR3 is 19 residues. The V gene end was trimmed by 0 bases and the J gene end by 0 bases; junction bases not matched to a gene: 16. The CDR3 sequence: CAWSVLSRTGRSLNTEAFF. CDR3 DNA sequence: TGTGCCTGGAGTGTACTATCCCGGACAGGTAGGAGTCTGAACACTGAAGCTTTCTTT.

With respect to this clone: This specimen includes other DNA sequences encoding the same CDR3. J is TRBJ2-1 and V is TRBV19; maybe TRBD1 (6 bases). This CDR3 spans 13 amino acids. Trimming cost V 5 bases and J 3 bases, with 8 bases left between them. The V gene's germline CDR1 is LNHDA and CDR2 SQIVND (reference sequence). CDR3 sequence reads: CASSEGGYNEQFF. In DNA, the CDR3 is TGTGCCAGTAGTGAAGGGGGCTACAATGAGCAGTTCTTC. Looking up the rest from reference TRBV19 and TRBJ2-1 gives the full variable domain: DGGITQSPKYLFRKEGQNVTLSCEQNLNHDAMYWYRQDPGQGLRLIYYSQIVNDFQKGDIAEGYSVSREKKESFPLTVTSAQKNPTAFYLCASSEGGYNEQFFGPGTRLTVL.

This chain connects TRBV2 to TRBJ1-1; 7 positions agree with TRBD1. Trimming removed 7 bases from V and 3 bases from J; junction bases left unmatched: 8. There are 14 residues in the CDR3. From germline, CDR1 is SNHLY and CDR2 FYNNEI. This CDR3 reads CASMTGQGYTEAFF. The CDR3, as DNA: TGTGCCAGCATGACAGGGCAGGGGTACACTGAAGCTTTCTTT.

V usage is TRBV5-6 and J usage is TRBJ1-4; 7 nucleotides match TRBD1. This CDR3 is 14 amino acids long. Germline-derived CDR1 and CDR2 are SGHDT and YYEEEE. The trim removed 8 bases at V and 7 bases at J, leaving 11 bases unmatched. CDR3 bases: TGTGCCAGTGCGTGGGGACAGAATTCTGAAAAACTGTTTTTT. Translated: CASAWGQNSEKLFF.

The chain is built from TRBV15 and TRBJ1-3; the D gene is possibly TRBD1 (6 bases). Trimming left V 7 bases short and J 1 base short, with 23 bases between. CDR3 length: 18 residues. The germline CDR1 and CDR2 sequences are LNHNV and YYDKDF (reference sequence). CDR3 residues: CATTQRGRGSVSGNTIYF. DNA for the CDR3: TGTGCCACCACCCAGAGAGGGAGGGGGTCAGTGTCTGGAAACACCATATATTTT. The variable domain in full, with the rest retrieved from reference TRBV15 and TRBJ1-3, is DAMVIQNPRYQVTQFGKPVTLSCSQTLNHNVMYWYQQKSSQAPKLLFHYYDKDFNNEADTPDNFQSRRPNTSFCFLDIRSPGLGDTAMYLCATTQRGRGSVSGNTIYFGEGSWLTVV.